The subject of this entry is one T cell receptor (beta chain). This table comes from immunoSEQ multiplex PCR, and its TCRdb copy is limited to in-frame clones, with some not included. Of approximately 28,000 clones listed, approximately 90% are singletons. There are 17 residues in the CDR3. CDR1 SNHLY and CDR2 FYNNEI come from the germline V gene. Trimming took 1 base from V and 0 from J, leaving 16 bases between them. These data belong to a study of OX40 agonist ivuxolimab in advanced cancers. Looking at the study overall: The patients received agonistic anti-OX40 (CD134) antibody ivuxolimab. Having had anti-PD-1, anti-PD-L1 or anti-CTLA-4 therapy before was allowed, and roughly 40% had some.

Prior autoimmune disease or systemic immunosuppression barred patients. This specimen consisted of CD4+ or CD8+ T cells sorted from blood, obtained in a trial of the OX40 agonist ivuxolimab. The chain carries TRBV2 and TRBJ2-7; no definite D call. The TCR comes from an adult with an advanced solid tumor such as melanoma, head and neck, liver or kidney cancer. The CDR3 protein is CASSEVHLSGNSYEQYF. CDR3 sequence (DNA): TGTGCCAGCAGTGAAGTCCACCTGAGTGGCAACTCCTACGAGCAGTACTTC.